The next 17 T cell receptor beta chains were all read from a single sample in a study of STAT5B mutations in CD4+ large granular lymphocyte leukemia. Assay used: immunoSEQ multiplex PCR; TCRdb lists only in-frame clones, some missing. The sample shows fewer than 40,000 clones, around three quarters of them seen only once. Sequencing was done on a sample of CD4+ T cells from blood buffy coats. These receptor sequences come from a human donor in good health.

This chain uses TRBV6-5 with TRBJ1-1; no clear D. Deletions cut 7 bases from V and 0 bases from J, with 12 bases between. Germline V CDR1 and CDR2: MNHEY, SVGAGI. The CDR3 extends over 14 amino acids. The CDR3 spells CASTADGLNTEAFF. DNA for the CDR3: TGTGCCAGCACCGCGGACGGGCTGAACACTGAAGCTTTCTTT.

The chain has TRBV7-8 and TRBJ2-1; maybe TRBD2 (7 bases). V was trimmed by 5 bases and J by 9 bases, leaving 20 bases between them. The V gene's germline CDR1 is SGHVS and CDR2 FQNEAQ. CDR3 length equals 15 residues. The chain's CDR3 is CASSAARAGTLEQFF. The DNA for the CDR3 is TGTGCCAGCAGCGCGGCCAGAGCGGGGACACTTGAGCAGTTCTTC. Drawing the rest from reference TRBV7-8 and TRBJ2-1, the complete variable domain is GAGVSQSPRYKVAKRGQDVALRCDPISGHVSLFWYQQALGQGPEFLTYFQNEAQLDKSGLPSDRFFAERPEGSVSTLKIQRTQQEDSAVYLCASSAARAGTLEQFFGPGTRLTVL.

V and J are TRBV18 and TRBJ2-7; 7 bases match TRBD1. J lost 4 bases, V lost 0 bases, and 6 bases had no gene match. The CDR3 runs 15 residues. CDR1 is KGHSH, CDR2 LQKENI, per germline. In nucleotides, the CDR3 is TGTGCCAGCTCACCACCGACAGGGAGTCGGTACGAGCAGTACTTC. It encodes CASSPPTGSRYEQYF. Based on the CDR3 plus reference TRBV18 and TRBJ2-7, the full variable domain is NAGVMQNPRHLVRRRGQEARLRCSPMKGHSHVYWYRQLPEEGLKFMVYLQKENIIDESGMPKERFSAEFPKEGPSILRIQQVVRGDSAAYFCASSPPTGSRYEQYFGPGTRLTVT.

V gene TRBV15 combines with J gene TRBJ2-5, with D perhaps matching TRBD2 (6 bases). The DNA end lines up better with TRBJ2-7; the J call may be wrong. The germline CDR1 and CDR2 sequences are LNHNV and YYDKDF (reference sequence). The CDR3 has 14 amino acids. The chain's CDR3 is CATSRELAEYEQYF. CDR3 in DNA: TGTGCCACCAGCAGAGAACTAGCCGAATACGAGCAGTACTTC.

The chain employs TRBV6-5 and TRBJ1-1; a weak D match, TRBD1 (5 bases). The CDR3 spans 13 residues. From germline, CDR1 is MNHEY and CDR2 SVGAGI. Trimming removed 8 bases from V and 0 bases from J, with 10 bases in between. In nucleotides, the CDR3 is TGTGCCAGCCAGGGAACCATGAACACTGAAGCTTTCTTT. Its translation: CASQGTMNTEAFF.

V and J are TRBV2 and TRBJ2-3, with D possibly matching TRBD1 (6 bases). The CDR3 is 15 amino acids. Trimming stripped 1 base from V and 1 base from J, with 9 bases between. Germline CDR1 is SNHLY and CDR2 is FYNNEI. The chain's CDR3 is CASSEEDRGTDTQYF. As DNA, the CDR3 is TGTGCCAGCAGTGAAGAGGACAGAGGCACAGATACGCAGTATTTT.

V gene TRBV7-9 combines with J gene TRBJ1-2, with TRBD1 as a possible D gene (5 bases). Germline loops: CDR1 SEHNR, CDR2 FQNEAQ (reference sequence). V was shortened by 1 base and J by 2 bases, with 11 bases between the two germline ends. The CDR3 is 15 residues long. CDR3 DNA sequence: TGTGCCAGCAGCTTAGGGCAGGGATACAACTATGGCTACACCTTC. Its protein product is CASSLGQGYNYGYTF.

DNA for the CDR3: TGCGCCAGCAGCTTGAGAGGCCGGGGGGACACTGAAGCTTTCTTT. It specifies CASSLRGRGDTEAFF. The J gene is TRBJ1-1, the V gene TRBV5-1; D possibly corresponds to TRBD1 (5 bases). The CDR3 length is 15 residues. Germline CDR1 and CDR2: SGHRS and YFSETQ. V was cut by 1 base and J by 3 bases, with 13 bases left in between. Variable domain in full (rest from reference TRBV5-1 and TRBJ1-1): KAGVTQTPRYLIKTRGQQVTLSCSPISGHRSVSWYQQTPGQGLQFLFEYFSETQRNKGNFPGRFSGRQFSNSRSEMNVSTLELGDSALYLCASSLRGRGDTEAFFGQGTRLTVV.

This clone was counted a few times. The chain is built from TRBV11-1 and TRBJ2-7, with TRBD1 as a possible D gene (5 bases). The CDR3 is 15 residues long. Per the germline V gene, CDR1 is SGHAT and CDR2 is FQDESV (reference sequence). Deletions cut 1 base from V and 7 bases from J, with 17 bases between. The CDR3 nucleotides are TGTGCCAGCAGCTTAGGGGGCAGGGTCGAGAAGGAGCAGTACTTC. Translating gives CASSLGGRVEKEQYF.

The gene calls are TRBV6-5 and TRBJ2-7; 11 bases are shared with TRBD1. This CDR3 is 15 amino acids long. Trimming at V came to 7 bases and at J to 2 bases, leaving 7 bases not matched to a gene. Germline V CDR1 and CDR2: MNHEY, SVGAGI. The CDR3 DNA sequence: TGTGCCAGCACGGGACAGGGGGAAAGGGCCTACGAGCAGTACTTC. It is translated as CASTGQGERAYEQYF.

The rearrangement joins TRBV4-2 to TRBJ2-1, with 10 bases lining up with TRBD2. Trimming cost V 0 bases and J 8 bases; bases outside gene matches: 16. The CDR3 is made up of 19 amino acids. Germline V CDR1 and CDR2: LGHNA, YNFKEQ. CDR3 protein: CASSQEAGGLAGVVDEQFF. CDR3 DNA sequence: TGTGCCAGCAGCCAAGAAGCGGGCGGGCTAGCGGGAGTAGTTGATGAGCAGTTCTTC.

The rearrangement joins TRBV7-8 to TRBJ1-2, with D uncertain. V shed 2 bases and J shed 4 bases, with 11 bases lying between them. The CDR3 extends over 14 amino acids. From germline, CDR1 is SGHVS and CDR2 FQNEAQ. Here the CDR3 DNA reads TGTGCCAGCAGCTTATCCAAGGGCCCCTATGGCTACACCTTC. The encoded protein is CASSLSKGPYGYTF.

V is TRBV18 and J is TRBJ2-5; 8 bases are a match to TRBD1. J lost 5 bases, V lost 2 bases, and 7 bases had no gene match. From germline, CDR1 is KGHSH and CDR2 LQKENI. This CDR3 contains 15 residues. The CDR3, as DNA: TGTGCCAGCTCACCATCTCAGGGGGCGAGGGAGACCCAGTACTTC. It translates to CASSPSQGARETQYF.

The chain couples TRBV11-2 to TRBJ1-2; TRBD1 is a possible D gene (6 bases). CDR1 and CDR2 (germline): SGHAT, FQNNGV. This CDR3 has 14 residues. V lost 1 base, J lost 7 bases, and 13 bases lay in between. CDR3 amino acids: CASSLAGGAGGYTF. CDR3 DNA sequence: TGTGCCAGCAGCTTAGCTGGGGGCGCGGGTGGCTACACCTTC.

This clone was recorded a few times. The chain recombines TRBV18 with TRBJ1-2, with TRBD1 identical over 7 bases. The CDR3 consists of 17 residues. Trimming took 3 bases from V and 2 from J; bases not matched to a gene: 12. Germline-derived CDR1 and CDR2 are KGHSH and LQKENI. DNA for the CDR3: TGTGCCAGCTCACCTTTGCCTCGACAGGGATGGAACTATGGCTACACCTTC. This sequence encodes CASSPLPRQGWNYGYTF.

This clone has more than one count but fewer than ten. The chain uses TRBV29-1 and TRBJ1-2; perhaps TRBD1 as D (6 bases). This CDR3 contains 12 residues. Germline CDR1 and CDR2: SQVTM and ANQGSEA. The V gene lost 7 bases and the J gene lost 2 bases, with 11 bases spanning the gap. The CDR3 DNA is TGCAGCGCTGGGGACACGAACTATGGCTACACCTTC. It codes for CSAGDTNYGYTF.

V and J are TRBV11-3 and TRBJ2-7; D unresolved. V dropped 5 bases and J dropped 3 bases, with 5 bases sitting between them. This CDR3 spans 11 amino acids. Germline V gives CDR1 SGHNT, CDR2 YENEEA. The CDR3 DNA follows: TGTGCCAGCAGCGACGGCTACGAGCAGTACTTC. Its translation is CASSDGYEQYF.